Listed here are 19 T cell receptor beta chains from one sample, sequenced in a study of cytomegalovirus exposure and HLA in healthy donors. 60 Vbeta and 13 Jbeta primers were used in PCR. TCRdb keeps only in-frame clones here, not all; method: immunoSEQ multiplex PCR. The sample lists about 120,000 clones; 80% were seen once. Sequenced: PBMCs. The receptors were sampled from a young man in good health and CMV-seronegative.

In DNA, the CDR3 is TGTGCTAGTGCCCCAGGGCCGGGGGTAGGGGAGCAGTTCTTC. Its translation is CASAPGPGVGEQFF. The V gene is TRBV12-5, the J gene TRBJ2-1; D possibly corresponds to TRBD2 (6 bases). Trimming left V 7 bases short and J 10 bases short, with 20 bases between. CDR3 length: 14 residues. Germline CDR1 is LGHNT and CDR2 is FRNRAP.

The rearrangement links TRBV27 to TRBJ2-7; D is possibly TRBD2 (6 bases). Germline-derived CDR1 and CDR2 are MNHEY and SMNVEV (reference sequence). The CDR3 is 14 residues long. Deletions cut 4 bases from V and 4 bases from J, with 14 bases between. CDR3 sequence: CASSWATGEYEQYF. CDR3 nucleotide sequence: TGTGCCAGCAGTTGGGCGACGGGAGAGTACGAGCAGTACTTC.

This chain links TRBV7-2 with TRBJ2-5; the match to TRBD1 covers 8 bases. V shed 5 bases and J 2 bases; nucleotides not matched to a gene: 7. From germline, CDR1 is SGHTA and CDR2 FQGNSA. The CDR3 extends over 15 amino acids. The DNA for the CDR3 is TGTGCCAGCAGCACCAGGGGGCGCATGCAAGAGACCCAGTACTTC. This translates into CASSTRGRMQETQYF.

This clone was observed a single time. V gene TRBV15 combines with J gene TRBJ2-1; TRBD2 agrees at 9 bases. The CDR3 runs to 16 residues. Per germline, CDR1 LNHNV and CDR2 YYDKDF (reference sequence). V was clipped by 0 bases and J by 4 bases; unmatched bases: 4. The CDR3 loop reads CATSRDLAGGYNEQFF. The DNA of the CDR3 is TGTGCCACCAGCAGAGATTTGGCGGGAGGGTACAATGAGCAGTTCTTC.

The V call is TRBV6-1, the J call TRBJ2-2; 8 nucleotides agree with TRBD2. The V gene's germline CDR1 is MNHNS and CDR2 SASEGT. The V segment lost 8 bases and the J segment 3 bases; nucleotides outside the gene matches: 5. The CDR3 has 14 residues. The CDR3 nucleotides are TGTGCCAGCTCACTAGCGGAATACACCGGGGAGCTGTTTTTT. Protein product: CASSLAEYTGELFF.

The V gene is TRBV19, the J gene TRBJ1-1; a weak D match, TRBD1 (5 bases). From germline, CDR1 is LNHDA and CDR2 SQIVND (reference sequence). CDR3 length: 13 residues. The V end was cut by 7 bases, the J end by 4 bases, with 13 bases between. CDR3 nucleotide sequence: TGTGCCAGTACCCCCAGGGCTACCACTGAAGCTTTCTTT. As protein: CASTPRATTEAFF.

This chain's CDR3 is CASSYSKGEYEQYF. CDR3 nucleotide sequence: TGTGCCAGCAGTTACTCGAAGGGGGAATACGAGCAGTACTTC. This chain joins TRBV6-5 and TRBJ2-7, with a tentative D call TRBD1 (6 bases). This CDR3 comprises 14 residues. Germline assignment: CDR1 MNHEY and CDR2 SVGAGI. Trimming took off 0 bases at V and 4 bases at J, with 10 bases between the two ends.

This clone was picked up a small number of times. The J gene is TRBJ2-7, the V gene TRBV27, with 7 bases aligning to TRBD2. The CDR3 spans 15 residues. J was trimmed by 6 bases and V by 2 bases; bases with no gene match: 10. Germline CDR1 MNHEY, CDR2 SMNVEV (reference sequence). The CDR3 sequence is CASSLQGRPGGEQYF. The DNA of the CDR3 is TGTGCCAGCAGTTTACAGGGCAGGCCGGGGGGCGAGCAGTACTTC.

The chain couples TRBV4-2 to TRBJ1-1; no firm D call. This CDR3 contains 15 residues. V was trimmed by 0 bases and J by 4 bases, leaving 12 bases between them. The germline CDR1 and CDR2 sequences are LGHNA and YNFKEQ. The CDR3 sequence: CASSQDSAGGTEAFF. The CDR3 DNA is TGTGCCAGCAGCCAAGATTCGGCAGGAGGCACTGAAGCTTTCTTT.

J is TRBJ1-1 and V is TRBV5-6, with D unresolved. V dropped 2 bases and J dropped 1 base, with 9 bases sitting between them. CDR3 size: 14 residues. CDR1 and CDR2 from the germline V gene are SGHDT and YYEEEE. The CDR3 loop reads CASSFLTGNTEAFF. CDR3 coding DNA: TGTGCCAGCAGCTTCTTAACTGGGAACACTGAAGCTTTCTTT.

The chain carries TRBV28 and TRBJ2-7; 13 nucleotides match TRBD2. The CDR3 length is 16 residues. Losses at the gene ends were 8 bases for V and 0 bases for J; bases not matched to a gene: 7. Germline V gives CDR1 MDHEN, CDR2 SYDVKM. This chain's CDR3 is CASEGLAGPDSYEQYF. CDR3 in DNA: TGTGCCAGCGAGGGACTAGCGGGACCGGACTCCTACGAGCAGTACTTC.

V usage is TRBV28 and J usage is TRBJ1-1; D call uncertain. Trimming took off 3 bases at V and 5 bases at J, with 4 bases between the two ends. This CDR3 spans 11 amino acids. Germline values: CDR1 MDHEN, CDR2 SYDVKM. The CDR3 here is CASSFRTEAFF. The DNA for the CDR3 is TGTGCCAGCAGTTTTCGGACTGAAGCTTTCTTT.

V and J are TRBV4-1 and TRBJ2-3, with 7 nucleotides matching TRBD1. V lost 5 bases, J lost 1 base, and 6 bases stayed unmatched. The CDR3 totals 15 residues. The germline gives CDR1 MGHRA, CDR2 YSYEKL. DNA for the CDR3: TGCGCCAGCAGCACAGGGGCCGGACGCACAGATACGCAGTATTTT. Its protein product is CASSTGAGRTDTQYF.

This chain links TRBV5-6 with TRBJ2-3, with 16 bases that match TRBD2. The CDR3 is 19 residues long. The germline CDR1 and CDR2 sequences are SGHDT and YYEEEE. The J segment lost 3 bases and the V segment lost 4 bases, leaving 11 bases of the junction unmatched. The CDR3 bases are TGTGCCAGCAGCACGGGGACCGGGACTAGCGGGAGGGAAACAGATACGCAGTATTTT. It translates to CASSTGTGTSGRETDTQYF. Full variable domain (missing parts from reference TRBV5-6 and TRBJ2-3): DAGVTQSPTHLIKTRGQQVTLRCSPKSGHDTVSWYQQALGQGPQFIFQYYEEEERQRGNFPDRFSGHQFPNYSSELNVNALLLGDSALYLCASSTGTGTSGRETDTQYFGPGTRLTVL.

The sample holds a few counts of this clone. The chain recombines TRBV28 with TRBJ2-1, with 12 bases lining up with TRBD2. V gave up 4 bases and J gave up 2 bases; unmatched junction bases: 0. This CDR3 comprises 15 residues. Germline V gene sequence: CDR1 MDHEN, CDR2 SYDVKM. This CDR3 is CASSSSGRAYNEQFF. DNA for the CDR3: TGTGCCAGCAGTTCTAGCGGGAGGGCCTACAATGAGCAGTTCTTC.

This clone was counted once. The J gene is TRBJ1-1, the V gene TRBV7-2; tentatively, D is TRBD1 (5 bases). The CDR3 has 12 residues. Trimming left V 6 bases short and J 10 bases short, with 15 bases between. Per germline, CDR1 SGHTA and CDR2 FQGNSA. The CDR3 DNA sequence: TGTGCCAGCAGTAACTCAGGGAGGGGAGCTTTCTTT. It codes for CASSNSGRGAFF.

The chain combines TRBV4-3 with TRBJ2-1; the match to TRBD1 covers 7 bases. The CDR3 runs to 16 residues. CDR1 and CDR2 (germline): LGHNA, YSLEER. Trimming took 4 bases from V and 8 from J; bases not matched to a gene: 14. Written as DNA, the CDR3 is TGCGCCAGCAGCCCCAAGAAGAGACAGGGTCTCCATGAGCAGTTCTTC. Translation gives CASSPKKRQGLHEQFF.

The V and J genes are TRBV7-3 and TRBJ2-6; D is ambiguous. Germline CDR1 reads SGHTA; CDR2 reads FQGTGA. V lost 5 bases to trimming and J lost 4 bases, with 6 bases between them. The CDR3 length is 13 residues. The DNA of the CDR3 is TGTGCCAGCAGCCCAGTAGGGGCCAACGTCCTGACTTTC. The encoded protein is CASSPVGANVLTF.

The rearrangement links TRBV27 to TRBJ2-7; TRBD2 is a possible D gene (6 bases). Trimming took off 6 bases at V and 3 bases at J, with 15 bases between the two ends. The germline V gene encodes CDR1 MNHEY and CDR2 SMNVEV (reference sequence). The CDR3 totals 14 residues. The CDR3 loop reads CASSWTWGVYEQYF. CDR3 bases: TGTGCCAGCAGCTGGACCTGGGGGGTCTACGAGCAGTACTTC.